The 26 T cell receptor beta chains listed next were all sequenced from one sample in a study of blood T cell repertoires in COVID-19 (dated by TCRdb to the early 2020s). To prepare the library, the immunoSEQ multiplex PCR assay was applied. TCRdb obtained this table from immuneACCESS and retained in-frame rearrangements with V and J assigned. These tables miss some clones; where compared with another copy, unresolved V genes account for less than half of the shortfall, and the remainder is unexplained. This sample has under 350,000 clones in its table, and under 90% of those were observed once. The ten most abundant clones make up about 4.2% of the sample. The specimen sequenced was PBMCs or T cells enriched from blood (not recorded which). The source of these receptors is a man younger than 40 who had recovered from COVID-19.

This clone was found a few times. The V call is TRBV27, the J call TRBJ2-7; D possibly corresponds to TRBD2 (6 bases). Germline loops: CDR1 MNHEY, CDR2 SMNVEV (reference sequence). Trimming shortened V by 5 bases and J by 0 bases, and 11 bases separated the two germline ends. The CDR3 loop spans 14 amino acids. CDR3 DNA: TGTGCCAGCAGTCTGAGGAGGGACTCCTACGAGCAGTACTTC. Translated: CASSLRRDSYEQYF.

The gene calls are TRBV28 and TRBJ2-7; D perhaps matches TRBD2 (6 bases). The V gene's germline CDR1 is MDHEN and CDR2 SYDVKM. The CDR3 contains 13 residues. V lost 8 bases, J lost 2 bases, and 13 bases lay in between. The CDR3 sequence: CASRGTVTYEQYF. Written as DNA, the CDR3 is TGTGCCAGCCGGGGGACTGTGACCTACGAGCAGTACTTC.

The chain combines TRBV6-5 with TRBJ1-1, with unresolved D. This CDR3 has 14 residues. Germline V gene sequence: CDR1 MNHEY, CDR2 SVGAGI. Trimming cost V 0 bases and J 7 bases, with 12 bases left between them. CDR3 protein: CASSYSPAGNEAFF. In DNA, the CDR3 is TGTGCCAGCAGTTACTCCCCCGCGGGCAATGAAGCTTTCTTT.

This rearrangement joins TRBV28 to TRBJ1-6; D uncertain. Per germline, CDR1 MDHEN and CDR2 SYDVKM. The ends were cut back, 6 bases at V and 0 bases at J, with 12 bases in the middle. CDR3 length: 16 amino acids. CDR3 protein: CASRWPGSSYNSPLHF. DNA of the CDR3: TGTGCCAGCAGATGGCCCGGGAGCTCCTATAATTCACCCCTCCACTTT.

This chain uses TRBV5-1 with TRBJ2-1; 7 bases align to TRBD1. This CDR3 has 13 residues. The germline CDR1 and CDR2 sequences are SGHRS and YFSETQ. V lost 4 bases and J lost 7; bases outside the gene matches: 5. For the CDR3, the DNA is TGCGCCAGCAGCGAATTGACAGGGAATGAGCAGTTCTTC. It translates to CASSELTGNEQFF.

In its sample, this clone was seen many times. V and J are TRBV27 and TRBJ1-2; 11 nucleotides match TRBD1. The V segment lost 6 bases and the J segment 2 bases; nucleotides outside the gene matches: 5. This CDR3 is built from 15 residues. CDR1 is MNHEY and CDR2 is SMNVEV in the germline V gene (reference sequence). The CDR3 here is CASSRTGGRNYGYTF. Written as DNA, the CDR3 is TGTGCCAGCAGCCGGACAGGGGGCAGGAACTATGGCTACACCTTC.

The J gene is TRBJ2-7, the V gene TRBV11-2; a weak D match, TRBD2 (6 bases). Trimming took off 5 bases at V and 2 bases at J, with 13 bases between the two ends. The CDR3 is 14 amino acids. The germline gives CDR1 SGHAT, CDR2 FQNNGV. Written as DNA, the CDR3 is TGTGCCAGCAGCCGGGGACTTGCCGCCTACGAGCAGTACTTC. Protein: CASSRGLAAYEQYF.

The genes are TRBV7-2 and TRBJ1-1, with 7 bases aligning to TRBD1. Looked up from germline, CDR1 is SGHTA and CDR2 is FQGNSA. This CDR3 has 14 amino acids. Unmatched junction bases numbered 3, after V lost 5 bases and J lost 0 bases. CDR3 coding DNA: TGTGCCAGCAGCCAAGACAGGGTGAACACTGAAGCTTTCTTT. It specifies CASSQDRVNTEAFF.

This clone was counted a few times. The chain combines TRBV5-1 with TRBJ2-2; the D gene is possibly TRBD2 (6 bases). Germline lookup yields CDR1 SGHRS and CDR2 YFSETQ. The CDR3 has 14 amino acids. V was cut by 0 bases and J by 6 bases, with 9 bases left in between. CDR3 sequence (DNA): TGCGCCAGCAGCTTGGGTGCGGGGTCCGGGGAGCTGTTTTTT. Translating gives CASSLGAGSGELFF.

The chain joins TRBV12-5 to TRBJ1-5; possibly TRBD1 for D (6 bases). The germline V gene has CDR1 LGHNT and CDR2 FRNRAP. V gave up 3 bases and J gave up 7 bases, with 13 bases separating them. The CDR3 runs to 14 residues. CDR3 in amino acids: CASGFRTDEQPQHF. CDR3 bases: TGTGCTAGTGGTTTCCGGACAGATGAACAGCCCCAGCATTTT.

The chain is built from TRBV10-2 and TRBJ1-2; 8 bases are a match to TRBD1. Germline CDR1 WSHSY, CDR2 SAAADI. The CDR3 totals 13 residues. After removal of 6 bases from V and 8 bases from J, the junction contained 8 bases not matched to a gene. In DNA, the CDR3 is TGCGCCAGCAGCGACAGGGGCTTCGAAGGCTACACCTTC. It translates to CASSDRGFEGYTF.

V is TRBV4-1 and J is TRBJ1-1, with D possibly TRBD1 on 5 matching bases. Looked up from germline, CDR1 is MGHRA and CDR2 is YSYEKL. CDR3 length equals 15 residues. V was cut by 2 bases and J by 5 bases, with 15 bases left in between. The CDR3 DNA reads TGCGCCAGCAGCCAAAGACAGTTGGGTGCGACTGAAGCTTTCTTT. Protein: CASSQRQLGATEAFF.

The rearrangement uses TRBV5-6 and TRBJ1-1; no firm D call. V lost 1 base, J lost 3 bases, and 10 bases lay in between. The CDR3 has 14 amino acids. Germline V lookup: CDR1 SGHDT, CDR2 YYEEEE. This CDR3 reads CASSLKGVDTEAFF. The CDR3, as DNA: TGTGCCAGCAGCTTGAAGGGAGTGGACACTGAAGCTTTCTTT.

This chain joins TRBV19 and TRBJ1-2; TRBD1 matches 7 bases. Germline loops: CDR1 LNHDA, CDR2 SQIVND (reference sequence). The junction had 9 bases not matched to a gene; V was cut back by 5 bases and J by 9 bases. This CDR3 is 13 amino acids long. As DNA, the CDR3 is TGTGCCAGTAGTTGGACAGGCGGAGTGAGCTACACCTTC. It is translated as CASSWTGGVSYTF.

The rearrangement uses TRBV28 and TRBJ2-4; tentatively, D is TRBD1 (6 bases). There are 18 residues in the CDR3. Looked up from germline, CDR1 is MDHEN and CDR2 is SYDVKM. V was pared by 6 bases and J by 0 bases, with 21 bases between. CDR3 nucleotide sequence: TGTGCCAGCAGGCCGGGACACGGGTGGAACCTAGCCAAAAACATTCAGTACTTC. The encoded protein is CASRPGHGWNLAKNIQYF.

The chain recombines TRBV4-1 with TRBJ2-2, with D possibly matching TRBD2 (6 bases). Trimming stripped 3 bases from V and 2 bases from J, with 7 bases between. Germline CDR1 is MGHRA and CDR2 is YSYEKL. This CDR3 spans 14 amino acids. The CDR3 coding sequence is TGCGCCAGCAGCCACGGGAGAAACACCGGGGAGCTGTTTTTT. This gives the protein CASSHGRNTGELFF.

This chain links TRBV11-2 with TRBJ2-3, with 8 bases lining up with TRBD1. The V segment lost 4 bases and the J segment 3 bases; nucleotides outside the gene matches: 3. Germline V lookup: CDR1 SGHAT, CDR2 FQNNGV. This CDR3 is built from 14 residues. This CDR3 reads CASSSGQGTDTQYF. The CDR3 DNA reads TGTGCCAGCAGCTCCGGACAGGGTACAGATACGCAGTATTTT.

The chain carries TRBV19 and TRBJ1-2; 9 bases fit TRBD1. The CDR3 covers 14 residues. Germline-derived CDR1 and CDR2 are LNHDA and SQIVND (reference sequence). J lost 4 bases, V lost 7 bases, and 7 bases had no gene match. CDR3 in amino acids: CASTTGTGSYGYTF. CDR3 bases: TGTGCCAGTACGACGGGGACAGGGTCCTATGGCTACACCTTC.

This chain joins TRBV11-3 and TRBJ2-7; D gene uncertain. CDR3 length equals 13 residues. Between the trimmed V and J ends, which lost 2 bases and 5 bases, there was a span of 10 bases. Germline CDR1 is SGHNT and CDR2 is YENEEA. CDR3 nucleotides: TGTGCCAGCAGCTTATTAATGTTAGACGAGCAGTACTTC. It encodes CASSLLMLDEQYF. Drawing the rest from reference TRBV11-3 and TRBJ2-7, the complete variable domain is EAGVVQSPRYKIIEKKQPVAFWCNPISGHNTLYWYLQNLGQGPELLIRYENEEAVDDSQLPKDRFSAERLKGVDSTLKIQPAELGDSAVYLCASSLLMLDEQYFGPGTRLTVT.

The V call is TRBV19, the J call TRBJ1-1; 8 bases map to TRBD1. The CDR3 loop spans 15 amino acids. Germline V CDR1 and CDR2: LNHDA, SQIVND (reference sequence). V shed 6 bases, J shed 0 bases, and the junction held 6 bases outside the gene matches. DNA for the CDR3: TGTGCCAGTAGAAGACAGGGGACTATGAACACTGAAGCTTTCTTT. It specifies CASRRQGTMNTEAFF.

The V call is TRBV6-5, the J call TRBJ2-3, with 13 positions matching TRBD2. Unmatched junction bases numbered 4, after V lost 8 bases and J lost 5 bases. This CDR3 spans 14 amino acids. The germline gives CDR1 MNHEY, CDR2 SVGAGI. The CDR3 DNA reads TGTGCCAGCCTCACTAGCGGGAGGGGAGATACGCAGTATTTT. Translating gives CASLTSGRGDTQYF.

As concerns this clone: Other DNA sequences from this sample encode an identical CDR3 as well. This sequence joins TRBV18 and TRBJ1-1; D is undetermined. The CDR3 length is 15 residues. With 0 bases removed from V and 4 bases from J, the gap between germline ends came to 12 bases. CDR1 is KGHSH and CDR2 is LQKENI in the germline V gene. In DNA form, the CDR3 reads TGTGCCAGCTCACCACCGACGGGGTTGGGCACTGAAGCTTTCTTT. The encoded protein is CASSPPTGLGTEAFF.

CDR3: CASSDRGNEQFF. CDR3 DNA: TGCGCCAGCAGTGACCGAGGCAATGAGCAGTTCTTC. V and J are TRBV10-1 and TRBJ2-1; D ambiguous. There are 12 residues in the CDR3. The germline CDR1 and CDR2 sequences are WNHNN and SYGVQD (reference sequence). With 3 bases removed from V and 6 bases from J, the gap between germline ends came to 6 bases.

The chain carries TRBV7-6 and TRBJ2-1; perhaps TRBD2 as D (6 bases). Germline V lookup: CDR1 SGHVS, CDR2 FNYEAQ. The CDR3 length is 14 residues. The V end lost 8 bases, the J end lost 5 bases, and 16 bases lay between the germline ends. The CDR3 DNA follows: TGTGCCAGCGGGTACTCCGGGAGTAACAATGAGCAGTTCTTC. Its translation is CASGYSGSNNEQFF.

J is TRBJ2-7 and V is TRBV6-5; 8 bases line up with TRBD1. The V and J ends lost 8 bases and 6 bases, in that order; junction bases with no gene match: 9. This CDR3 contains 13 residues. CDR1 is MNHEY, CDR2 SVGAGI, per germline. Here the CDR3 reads CASRGQGLGEQYF. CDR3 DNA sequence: TGTGCCAGCCGAGGACAGGGCCTAGGCGAGCAGTACTTC.

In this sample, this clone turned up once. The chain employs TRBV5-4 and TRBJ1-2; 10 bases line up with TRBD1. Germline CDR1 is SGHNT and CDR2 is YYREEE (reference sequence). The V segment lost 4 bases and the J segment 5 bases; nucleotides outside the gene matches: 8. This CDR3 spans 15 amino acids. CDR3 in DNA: TGTGCCAGCAGCCAAGGACAGGGGGTTATGTATGGCTACACCTTC. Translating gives CASSQGQGVMYGYTF.